What follows are 11 T cell receptor beta chains derived from one specimen sequenced in a study of cytomegalovirus exposure and HLA in healthy donors. Primers included in the PCR were 60 Vbeta and 13 Jbeta primers. Clones were sequenced by immunoSEQ multiplex PCR, and TCRdb holds only the in-frame ones, with some missing. The sample has about 140,000 clones; roughly 80% are singletons. Sequenced sample: PBMCs. The receptors stem from a middle-aged woman in good health and CMV-seropositive.

The chain joins TRBV27 to TRBJ1-1; 9 positions agree with TRBD1. The CDR3 runs 14 residues. V was clipped by 4 bases and J by 3 bases; unmatched bases: 3. The V gene's germline CDR1 is MNHEY and CDR2 SMNVEV (reference sequence). The CDR3 reads CASSWRTGDTEAFF. The CDR3 DNA reads as TGTGCCAGCAGTTGGCGGACAGGGGACACTGAAGCTTTCTTT.

The rearrangement uses TRBV27 and TRBJ2-7; 8 nucleotides match TRBD2. The germline CDR1 and CDR2 sequences are MNHEY and SMNVEV (reference sequence). Losses at the gene ends were 4 bases for V and 4 bases for J; bases not matched to a gene: 9. This CDR3 region has 15 residues. CDR3: CASSSPTTSVYEQYF. The CDR3 region has the DNA TGTGCCAGCAGTTCCCCCACGACTAGCGTGTACGAGCAGTACTTC.

The chain joins TRBV5-6 to TRBJ1-2; TRBD1 might be the D (6 bases). The CDR3 consists of 16 residues. Trimming took 5 bases from V and 4 from J, leaving 21 bases between them. In germline, CDR1 is SGHDT, CDR2 YYEEEE. CDR3 bases: TGTGCCAGCAGAGGTTCCAGGGGCGACTCCTTCTATGGCTACACCTTC. This gives the protein CASRGSRGDSFYGYTF.

The V call is TRBV2, the J call TRBJ1-2; D is possibly TRBD1 (6 bases). The length of the CDR3 is 17 residues. Trimming took off 5 bases at V and 4 bases at J, with 23 bases between the two ends. The germline CDR1 and CDR2 sequences are SNHLY and FYNNEI. The CDR3 region is CASSSGGSGQISYGYTF. DNA for the CDR3: TGTGCCAGCAGTAGTGGCGGAAGCGGACAGATATCCTATGGCTACACCTTC.

V usage is TRBV10-1 and J usage is TRBJ2-2; no reliable D call. The CDR3 has 10 amino acids. CDR1 and CDR2 from the germline V gene are WNHNN and SYGVQD (reference sequence). V shed 10 bases and J shed 6 bases, with 6 bases lying between them. The CDR3 sequence: CATPAGELFF. In nucleotides, the CDR3 is TGCGCCACCCCGGCCGGGGAGCTGTTTTTT.

This rearrangement joins TRBV5-4 to TRBJ2-7; a possible D gene is TRBD1 (6 bases). The CDR3 extends over 13 amino acids. Trimming took off 3 bases at V and 3 bases at J, with 10 bases between the two ends. Germline CDR1 is SGHNT and CDR2 is YYREEE (reference sequence). Here the CDR3 DNA reads TGTGCCAGCAGCTCCGACAGGATCTACGAGCAGTACTTC. Translated: CASSSDRIYEQYF.

As DNA, the CDR3 is TGCGCCAGCAGCCACCGGGACAGTGGGAGCTATGGCTACACCTTC. Protein sequence: CASSHRDSGSYGYTF. The gene calls are TRBV5-1 and TRBJ1-2; 7 positions agree with TRBD1. This CDR3 is built from 15 residues. The V and J ends lost 4 bases and 4 bases, in that order; junction bases with no gene match: 10. Germline V gene lookup returns CDR1 SGHRS and CDR2 YFSETQ.

The chain has TRBV7-2 and TRBJ2-1, with 9 bases that match TRBD1. Germline loops: CDR1 SGHTA, CDR2 FQGNSA. The CDR3 extends over 14 amino acids. V shed 5 bases, J shed 10 bases, and the junction held 9 bases outside the gene matches. CDR3 in amino acids: CASSRDRVEDEQFF. The CDR3 region has the DNA TGTGCCAGCAGCCGGGACAGGGTAGAAGACGAGCAGTTCTTC.

The rearrangement links TRBV28 to TRBJ1-5; 7 positions match TRBD1. The V gene's germline CDR1 is MDHEN and CDR2 SYDVKM. The CDR3 totals 16 residues. Trimming took 6 bases from V and 1 from J; bases not matched to a gene: 9. CDR3 residues: CASSWTRGKSNQPQHF. Written as DNA, the CDR3 is TGTGCCAGCAGCTGGACCAGGGGGAAGAGCAATCAGCCCCAGCATTTT.

The chain has TRBV7-2 and TRBJ2-5, with 8 bases lining up with TRBD1. The DNA end lines up better with TRBJ2-7; the J call may be wrong. The CDR3 spans 15 residues. Germline V gene lookup returns CDR1 SGHTA and CDR2 FQGNSA. CDR3 in DNA: TGTGCCAGCAGCTTAGATGGGACAGGACCCGTCGAGCAGTACTTC. It encodes CASSLDGTGPVEQYF.

V is TRBV7-3 and J is TRBJ1-1, with D uncertain. Germline V lookup: CDR1 SGHTA, CDR2 FQGTGA. This CDR3 has 13 residues. Trimming took off 5 bases at V and 1 base at J, with 8 bases between the two ends. The DNA of the CDR3 is TGTGCCAGCAGCCCTCAGTCGAACACTGAAGCTTTCTTT. Translation: CASSPQSNTEAFF.